Listed below are T cell receptor beta chains from one sample, sequenced in a study of cytomegalovirus exposure and HLA in healthy donors. Libraries were prepared by immunoSEQ multiplex PCR; TCRdb keeps only in-frame clonotypes and omits some of them. The sample includes about 180,000 clones, 84% seen only once; the top ten take under 1.1%. Sequences were obtained from PBMCs. The receptor source for this set is a man under 40 in good health and CMV-seronegative. CDR3s include the opening cysteine and the closing phenylalanine or tryptophan. A D gene is named only where the DNA matches it firmly. Clone size is shown for a subset of rows, as once, few, many or a class of expanded clone.

J,V,D,size,DNA,CDR3
TRBJ2-3,TRBV28,TRBD1,.,TGTGCCAGCAGTTTGCCGGGACAGAACACAGATACGCAGTATTTT,CASSLPGQNTDTQYF
TRBJ2-7,TRBV7-2,TRBD2,.,TGTGCCAGCAGTTACGCGGGAGGGCCGGGAGAGCAGTACTTC,CASSYAGGPGEQYF
TRBJ1-2,TRBV11-2,.,few,TGTGCCAGCAGCTTAGATCGAGGTCCGGGCTATGGCTACACCTTC,CASSLDRGPGYGYTF
TRBJ2-5,TRBV6-1,TRBD1,.,TGTGCCAGCAGTGTTTTTAAGGGGGCGCGTGAGACCCAGTACTTC,CASSVFKGARETQYF
TRBJ1-5,TRBV6-5,TRBD1,.,TGTGCCAGCAGGGGGACAGGGAATCAGCCCCAGCATTTT,CASRGTGNQPQHF
TRBJ2-5,TRBV5-1,TRBD2,.,TGCGCCAGCAGCTTGGGAGGGGCGGGGGACCAGGAGACCCAGTACTTC,CASSLGGAGDQETQYF
TRBJ2-1,TRBV5-1,.,.,TGCGCCAGCAGCCCGACAGAAAACCCCTACAATGAGCAGTTCTTC,CASSPTENPYNEQFF
TRBJ2-7,TRBV2,.,.,TGTGCCAGCAGTGATGAGACTAACTACGAGCAGTACTTC,CASSDETNYEQYF
TRBJ1-4,TRBV19,.,.,TGTGCCAGTAGGTTAACAGGGAAGGAAAAACTGTTTTTT,CASRLTGKEKLFF
TRBJ2-3,TRBV7-8,TRBD2,.,TGTGCCAGCAGGCCAATAGCGGGAGCGACAGATACGCAGTATTTT,CASRPIAGATDTQYF
TRBJ1-2,TRBV25-1,.,.,TGTGCCAGCAGTGAATCGCGCGTCCTTTCACGCTACACCTTC,CASSESRVLSRYTF